The rows below give T cell receptor beta chains drawn from one sample of a study of human T cells and chemical hapten exposure. Each CDR3 protein is one row after TCRdb ran MiXCR on the RACE reads. The data contain 240,000 or so distinct CDR3 sequences, 8.6% of them singletons. Sequencing was performed on whole blood, taken in connection with sensitization to the hapten diphenylcyclopropenone (DPC). The source of these receptors is a woman between 40 and 55 years old with alopecia areata. Some clones in this sample may be carry-over from other donors' samples. Each CDR3 is given with its conserved first and last residue. D genes are given only for firm matches. Clone size is given for some rows only: seen once, a few or many times, or a class if the clone is expanded.

clone_size j_call v_call d_call cdr3_aa cdr3_nt
. TRBJ2-7 TRBV24-1 TRBD1 CATSDSTGTGYEQYF TGTGCCACCAGTGATTCCACCGGGACAGGGTACGAGCAGTACTTC
. TRBJ2-3 TRBV4-2 . CASSQDAGRGPTGTQYF TGTGCCAGCAGCCAAGATGCGGGGCGGGGTCCCACCGGTACGCAGTATTTT
. TRBJ2-7 TRBV9 TRBD1 CASSVALGQGYEQYF TGTGCCAGCAGCGTAGCTTTAGGACAGGGATACGAGCAGTACTTC
. TRBJ2-3 TRBV4-1 . CASSQTGVTDTQYF TGCGCCAGCAGCCAGACGGGTGTGACAGATACGCAGTATTTT
. TRBJ2-1 TRBV6-2/TRBV6-3 TRBD1 CASRKPGQGRNEQFF TGTGCCAGCAGAAAACCGGGACAGGGGCGTAATGAGCAGTTCTTC
many TRBJ2-1 TRBV12-3/TRBV12-4 TRBD2 CASSGLWGLAGTYNEQFF TGTGCCAGCAGTGGCCTCTGGGGACTAGCGGGGACTTACAATGAGCAGTTCTTC
many TRBJ1-1 TRBV12-3/TRBV12-4 TRBD1 CASSSGQGGTEAFF TGTGCCAGCAGCTCTGGACAGGGTGGCACTGAAGCTTTCTTT
few TRBJ2-1 TRBV5-1 . CASSFGYSTHEQFF TGCGCCAGCAGCTTTGGGTACTCAACCCATGAGCAGTTCTTC
many TRBJ2-1 TRBV7-6 . CASSPTAFEQFF TGTGCCAGCAGCCCGACAGCGTTTGAGCAGTTCTTC
. TRBJ2-2 TRBV5-1 TRBD1 CASSSGQVNTGELFF TGCGCCAGCAGCTCGGGACAGGTGAACACCGGGGAGCTGTTTTTT
. TRBJ2-7 TRBV7-2 . CASSQDTAYEQYF TGTGCCAGCAGCCAGGACACAGCCTACGAGCAGTACTTC
few TRBJ2-2 TRBV6-2/TRBV6-3 . CASSQQRGTGELFF TGTGCCAGCAGTCAGCAGAGGGGAACCGGGGAGCTGTTTTTT
few TRBJ1-4 TRBV20-1 . CSARPPFNNEKLFF TGCAGTGCTAGACCACCCTTTAATAATGAAAAACTGTTTTTT
. TRBJ1-2 TRBV12-3/TRBV12-4 . CASSPLKNRALGYGYTF TGTGCCAGCAGTCCTTTGAAAAACAGGGCTTTGGGGTATGGCTACACCTTC
few TRBJ2-1 TRBV19 TRBD1 CASSPQGVRSYNEQFF TGTGCCAGTAGTCCTCAGGGGGTGAGGTCCTACAATGAGCAGTTCTTC
many TRBJ2-5 TRBV20-1 TRBD2 CSARVGTSKETQYF TGCAGTGCTAGAGTGGGGACTAGTAAAGAGACCCAGTACTTC
many TRBJ1-2 TRBV28 TRBD1 CASSPGQGLNYGYTF TGTGCCAGCAGTCCTGGACAGGGGTTGAACTATGGCTACACCTTC